Below, 32 T cell receptor beta chains from the same sample are listed, as sequenced in a study of graft-versus-host responses after intestinal transplantation. Method: immunoSEQ multiplex PCR; TCRdb's copy keeps in-frame clones and lacks some. The sample has approximately 99,000 clones; around 91% are singletons. These receptors have no known antigen. Sequencing used unstimulated CD4+ T cells sorted from spleen or lymph node cells, obtained before transplant. Source of these receptors: a human donor who was the organ donor for an intestinal transplant.

V is TRBV5-5 and J is TRBJ2-1; possibly TRBD2 for D (5 bases). Germline CDR1 SGHKS, CDR2 YYEKEE (reference sequence). V was pared by 1 base and J by 0 bases, with 17 bases between. CDR3 length: 18 residues. CDR3: CASSLYPHSGSSYNEQFF. The CDR3 DNA reads as TGTGCCAGCAGCTTGTACCCCCATTCGGGAAGCTCCTACAATGAGCAGTTCTTC.

The chain employs TRBV4-2 and TRBJ2-1; 16 bases agree with TRBD2. Trimming at V came to 1 base and at J to 10 bases, leaving 4 bases not matched to a gene. CDR3 length: 16 residues. Germline CDR1 is LGHNA and CDR2 is YNFKEQ. The CDR3, as DNA: TGTGCCAGCAGCCAAGTAGGGACTAGCGGGGGGGCCGAGCAGTTCTTC. It yields the protein CASSQVGTSGGAEQFF.

This clone occurred once. V usage is TRBV6-1 and J usage is TRBJ1-5, with 7 bases that match TRBD1. The V gene end was trimmed by 6 bases and the J gene end by 4 bases; junction bases not matched to a gene: 9. The germline CDR1 and CDR2 sequences are MNHNS and SASEGT. This CDR3 comprises 15 residues. In DNA, the CDR3 is TGTGCCAGCAGCGTAGGGACAGCCAGGAATCAGCCCCAGCATTTT. Translating gives CASSVGTARNQPQHF.

The chain's CDR3 is CASSMKGAQSGANVLTF. CDR3 bases: TGTGCCAGTAGTATGAAGGGGGCACAGTCTGGGGCCAACGTCCTGACTTTC. The chain employs TRBV19 and TRBJ2-6; 7 bases are shared with TRBD1. Germline CDR1 reads LNHDA; CDR2 reads SQIVND (reference sequence). This CDR3 contains 17 residues. J gave up 1 base and V 3 bases, and 6 bases lay outside the gene matches.

The V call is TRBV4-2, the J call TRBJ2-5; the match to TRBD1 covers 8 bases. The end of the DNA aligns better with TRBJ2-7, so the J call may be wrong. The germline CDR1 and CDR2 sequences are LGHNA and YNFKEQ. There are 14 residues in the CDR3. CDR3 region: CASSQTGDPYEQYF. CDR3 in DNA: TGTGCCAGCAGCCAGACAGGGGACCCCTACGAGCAGTACTTC.

This chain links TRBV5-6 with TRBJ2-1, with 10 bases fitting TRBD1. CDR1 is SGHDT, CDR2 YYEEEE, per germline. The CDR3 is 14 residues long. V lost 4 bases to trimming and J lost 15 bases; unmatched junction nucleotides: 13. CDR3 sequence reads: CASSPMGLGQGGFF. The CDR3 nucleotides read TGTGCCAGCAGCCCAATGGGACTAGGACAGGGGGGGTTCTTC.

CDR3 in DNA: TGTGCCAGCAGCTTATCGGACAGGGTCTCATATGAGCAGTTCTTC. Protein product: CASSLSDRVSYEQFF. V is TRBV7-2 and J is TRBJ2-1; the match to TRBD1 covers 8 bases. V was pared by 2 bases and J by 8 bases, with 8 bases of the junction left unmatched. From germline, CDR1 is SGHTA and CDR2 FQGNSA. CDR3 length equals 15 residues.

The chain joins TRBV6-4 to TRBJ1-1; a weak D match, TRBD1 (6 bases). The V gene's germline CDR1 is MRHNA and CDR2 SNTAGT. The CDR3 is made up of 13 amino acids. Trimming stripped 5 bases from V and 4 bases from J, with 11 bases between. The CDR3 here is CASSPRGGTEAFF. The CDR3 DNA follows: TGTGCCAGCAGTCCCCGAGGGGGCACTGAAGCTTTCTTT.

CDR3 loop: CATSRDGEGTGFF. The DNA of the CDR3 is TGTGCCACCAGCAGAGACGGGGAGGGTACGGGTTTCTTT. The rearrangement uses TRBV15 and TRBJ1-1; D gene uncertain. This CDR3 has 13 amino acids. From germline, CDR1 is LNHNV and CDR2 YYDKDF (reference sequence). Trimming shortened V by 0 bases and J by 13 bases, and 15 bases separated the two germline ends.

The V gene is TRBV13, the J gene TRBJ1-1; tentatively, D is TRBD1 (5 bases). The CDR3 is made up of 15 amino acids. V was cut by 7 bases and J by 1 base, with 16 bases left in between. The germline V gene has CDR1 PRHDT and CDR2 FYEKMQ (reference sequence). CDR3 protein: CASTPLGQPNTEAFF. The CDR3 DNA reads TGTGCCAGCACCCCCCTGGGGCAGCCGAACACTGAAGCTTTCTTT.

The chain recombines TRBV4-1 with TRBJ1-4; the D is unclear. Trimming left V 2 bases short and J 7 bases short, with 5 bases between. CDR1 is MGHRA and CDR2 is YSYEKL in the germline V gene. The CDR3 covers 12 residues. CDR3 bases: TGCGCCAGCAGCCAATCATTTGAAAAACTGTTTTTT. Translated: CASSQSFEKLFF.

The rearrangement uses TRBV7-9 and TRBJ2-2, with 8 positions matching TRBD1. This CDR3 is built from 16 residues. With V trimmed by 7 bases and J by 4 bases, 11 bases remained unmatched. Germline V gene lookup returns CDR1 SEHNR and CDR2 FQNEAQ (reference sequence). The CDR3 sequence: CASTIPGQVPTGELFF. The CDR3 DNA is TGTGCCAGCACCATTCCGGGACAGGTCCCCACCGGGGAGCTGTTTTTT. Variable domain in full (rest from reference TRBV7-9 and TRBJ2-2): DTGVSQNPRHKITKRGQNVTFRCDPISEHNRLYWYRQTLGQGPEFLTYFQNEAQLEKSRLLSDRFSAERPKGSFSTLEIQRTEQGDSAMYLCASTIPGQVPTGELFFGEGSRLTVL.

The rearrangement links TRBV27 to TRBJ1-1; maybe TRBD1 (5 bases). This CDR3 comprises 15 residues. The germline V gene has CDR1 MNHEY and CDR2 SMNVEV (reference sequence). Trimming took off 5 bases at V and 1 base at J, with 14 bases between the two ends. The CDR3 coding sequence is TGTGCCAGCAGTCCAGCGGGACCGCCGAACACTGAAGCTTTCTTT. It yields the protein CASSPAGPPNTEAFF.

J is TRBJ2-2 and V is TRBV7-6; D remains ambiguous. This CDR3 contains 12 residues. Trimming left V 5 bases short and J 5 bases short, with 6 bases between. The V gene's germline CDR1 is SGHVS and CDR2 FNYEAQ. CDR3 residues: CASSKRTGELFF. The CDR3 DNA sequence: TGTGCCAGCAGCAAGCGAACCGGGGAGCTGTTTTTT.

V gene TRBV27 combines with J gene TRBJ2-3; the D gene is possibly TRBD2 (7 bases). The germline CDR1 and CDR2 sequences are MNHEY and SMNVEV (reference sequence). CDR3 length: 13 residues. Trimming pared 6 bases from V and 6 bases from J, leaving 13 bases between. In DNA form, the CDR3 reads TGTGCCAGCAGCTCGGGGGGCGGGGATACGCAGTATTTT. This gives the protein CASSSGGGDTQYF.

The gene calls are TRBV5-1 and TRBJ1-2; no reliable D call. The CDR3 loop spans 12 amino acids. Germline CDR1 SGHRS, CDR2 YFSETQ. V lost 4 bases to trimming and J lost 0 bases, with 4 bases between them. The CDR3 sequence is CASSGSNYGYTF. The CDR3 coding sequence is TGCGCCAGCAGCGGCTCTAACTATGGCTACACCTTC.

This rearrangement joins TRBV18 to TRBJ2-7; 7 nucleotides align to TRBD2. The V gene's germline CDR1 is KGHSH and CDR2 LQKENI. Trimming removed 1 base from V and 6 bases from J; junction bases left unmatched: 3. This CDR3 comprises 13 residues. CDR3 loop: CASSPREGTEQYF. The CDR3, as DNA: TGTGCCAGCTCACCACGGGAGGGAACCGAGCAGTACTTC.

CDR3 coding DNA: TGTGCCAGCAGCGCCCAACAGGGTGGGGTCTCTGGGGCCAACGTCCTGACTTTC. Translation: CASSAQQGGVSGANVLTF. The chain links TRBV7-3 to TRBJ2-6; possible D gene TRBD1, 6 bases. V lost 5 bases and J 0 bases, leaving 17 bases between the germline ends. Germline CDR1 and CDR2: SGHTA and FQGTGA. CDR3 length equals 18 residues.

The chain links TRBV7-9 to TRBJ1-1; D uncertain. The CDR3 covers 13 residues. V was clipped by 3 bases and J by 0 bases, with 5 bases between them. CDR1 is SEHNR, CDR2 FQNEAQ, per germline (reference sequence). The chain's CDR3 is CASSFEMNTEAFF. In nucleotides, the CDR3 is TGTGCCAGCAGCTTTGAGATGAACACTGAAGCTTTCTTT.

The chain joins TRBV18 to TRBJ2-7, with 9 bases identical to TRBD1. V was clipped by 6 bases and J by 6 bases; unmatched bases: 15. The CDR3 is 16 amino acids. Germline CDR1 KGHSH, CDR2 LQKENI. The DNA of the CDR3 is TGTGCCAGCTCTCCCGGGACAGGGACTTACTCGGGCGAGCAGTACTTC. It specifies CASSPGTGTYSGEQYF.

This chain links TRBV5-1 with TRBJ1-6, with D tentatively TRBD1 (6 bases). CDR1 and CDR2 from the germline V gene are SGHRS and YFSETQ. The V end lost 4 bases, the J end lost 7 bases, and 12 bases lay between the germline ends. CDR3 length equals 14 residues. The CDR3 nucleotides read TGCGCCAGCAGCGTTTACACAGGGAATTCACCCCTCCACTTT. Amino acid sequence: CASSVYTGNSPLHF.

This clone appeared a single time. The chain couples TRBV4-2 to TRBJ1-1; perhaps TRBD1 as D (5 bases). The V gene lost 4 bases and the J gene lost 4 bases, with 13 bases spanning the gap. This CDR3 has 14 residues. Germline loops: CDR1 LGHNA, CDR2 YNFKEQ. CDR3 DNA sequence: TGTGCCAGCAGCCTACCAACGGGGGGCACTGAAGCTTTCTTT. As protein: CASSLPTGGTEAFF.

The chain joins TRBV5-1 to TRBJ1-6; D gene ambiguous. Between the trimmed V and J ends, which lost 0 bases and 7 bases, there was a span of 5 bases. Germline assignment: CDR1 SGHRS and CDR2 YFSETQ. This CDR3 comprises 13 residues. CDR3 coding DNA: TGCGCCAGCAGCTTGGATACAAATTCACCCCTCCACTTT. As protein: CASSLDTNSPLHF.

The chain joins TRBV19 to TRBJ1-4; D remains unclear. CDR1 is LNHDA and CDR2 is SQIVND in the germline V gene (reference sequence). The CDR3 spans 14 residues. The ends were cut back, 7 bases at V and 8 bases at J, with 17 bases in the middle. CDR3 amino acids: CASTMEGRWEKLFF. The DNA for the CDR3 is TGTGCCAGTACCATGGAAGGGAGATGGGAAAAACTGTTTTTT.

The chain couples TRBV4-2 to TRBJ2-3, with D unresolved. The V gene's germline CDR1 is LGHNA and CDR2 YNFKEQ. Trimming stripped 1 base from V and 3 bases from J, with 5 bases between. CDR3 length: 13 amino acids. The DNA for the CDR3 is TGTGCCAGCAGCCAAGCCCCGACAGATACGCAGTATTTT. This sequence encodes CASSQAPTDTQYF.

The chain combines TRBV7-8 with TRBJ1-2, with TRBD1 identical over 9 bases. V shed 5 bases and J 5 bases; nucleotides not matched to a gene: 6. The CDR3 length is 14 residues. Germline loops: CDR1 SGHVS, CDR2 FQNEAQ. The chain's CDR3 is CASSPRDRDYGYTF. CDR3 in DNA: TGTGCCAGCAGCCCAAGGGACAGGGATTATGGCTACACCTTC.

This clone was detected only once. The chain employs TRBV4-3 and TRBJ2-7, with D possibly TRBD1 on 5 matching bases. Germline CDR1 LGHNA, CDR2 YSLEER. V lost 0 bases, J lost 3 bases, and 15 bases lay in between. The CDR3 spans 16 residues. CDR3 in amino acids: CASSQEDRSEHYEQYF. The CDR3 DNA reads TGCGCCAGCAGCCAAGAAGACAGAAGCGAGCACTACGAGCAGTACTTC.

The rearrangement links TRBV7-2 to TRBJ1-6; 7 nucleotides match TRBD1. V trimming: 6 bases; J trimming: 10 bases; junction bases outside the gene matches: 6. Germline CDR1 is SGHTA and CDR2 is FQGNSA. The CDR3 is made up of 13 amino acids. DNA of the CDR3: TGTGCCAGCAGGACAGGGCTTGGATCACCCCTCCACTTT. Translation: CASRTGLGSPLHF.

The rearrangement joins TRBV5-1 to TRBJ2-1, with 8 bases aligning to TRBD1. The CDR3 contains 14 residues. V was clipped by 2 bases and J by 15 bases; unmatched bases: 13. CDR1 and CDR2 from the germline V gene are SGHRS and YFSETQ. The CDR3 DNA reads TGCGCCAGCAGCTTTGGGGACAGGCCATCACGTGGGTTCTTC. This codes for CASSFGDRPSRGFF.

The rearrangement links TRBV7-6 to TRBJ2-5, with D possibly TRBD1 on 6 matching bases. This CDR3 spans 16 amino acids. Germline CDR1 is SGHVS and CDR2 is FNYEAQ. With 1 base removed from V and 4 bases from J, the gap between germline ends came to 16 bases. The CDR3 bases are TGTGCCAGCAGCTTAGTTGGGGCTACAGGGAGAGAGACCCAGTACTTC. This codes for CASSLVGATGRETQYF.

The chain joins TRBV29-1 to TRBJ1-1; TRBD1 matches at 8 bases. CDR3 length: 15 amino acids. The germline CDR1 and CDR2 sequences are SQVTM and ANQGSEA. The CDR3 DNA is TGCACCATCAGTCCCAGGGGGCGTTTGTCCACTGAAGCTTTCTTT. Its protein product is CTISPRGRLSTEAFF.

The rearrangement uses TRBV28 and TRBJ2-5; possible D gene TRBD1, 5 bases. There are 14 residues in the CDR3. In germline, CDR1 is MDHEN, CDR2 SYDVKM. V was trimmed by 6 bases and J by 3 bases, leaving 14 bases between them. CDR3 bases: TGTGCCAGCAGGAGACAGACAATCAAAGAGACCCAGTACTTC. It codes for CASRRQTIKETQYF.